A single sample is the source of the 23 T cell receptor beta chains below, sequenced in a study of T-cell reconstitution after alpha-beta-depleted transplantation in children. Unique molecular identifiers were used to barcode this TCRbeta library. TCRdb re-derived calls from the PCR reads in MiXCR, one entry per CDR3 protein. The table records more than 550,000 distinct CDR3 sequences, about 10% of them present only once. Here the sequenced sample was PBMCs from the stem cell graft donor, taken from the stem cell graft. The origin of the receptors is a human donor who donated a stem cell graft to a child with acute myeloid leukemia.

The chain employs TRBV20-1 and TRBJ2-2, with 12 bases fitting TRBD2. The CDR3 has 16 amino acids. Trimming removed 2 bases from V and 5 bases from J; junction bases left unmatched: 6. CDR1 and CDR2 (germline): DFQATT, SNEGSKA (reference sequence). CDR3 DNA: TGCAGTGCTAGATTCCTAGCGGGAGGGGGGACCGGGGAGCTGTTTTTT. This gives the protein CSARFLAGGGTGELFF.

This clonotype was observed a handful of times. V and J are TRBV7-8 and TRBJ1-5; perhaps TRBD1 as D (6 bases). Germline CDR1 SGHVS, CDR2 FQNEAQ. Trimming shortened V by 1 base and J by 3 bases, and 13 bases separated the two germline ends. CDR3 size: 16 residues. In DNA form, the CDR3 reads TGTGCCAGCAGCTTAGAAGGTAGGACAGCCAATCAGCCCCAGCATTTT. As protein: CASSLEGRTANQPQHF.

This clonotype has only a few counts. The chain has TRBV20-1 and TRBJ2-2; D is unresolved. Trimming cost V 2 bases and J 3 bases, with 10 bases left between them. Germline CDR1 and CDR2: DFQATT and SNEGSKA (reference sequence). This CDR3 region has 14 residues. CDR3: CSARPFRDTGELFF. In DNA, the CDR3 is TGCAGTGCTAGACCGTTTAGGGACACCGGGGAGCTGTTTTTT.

This clonotype was observed at least ten times. This chain links TRBV12-3 or TRBV12-4 with TRBJ2-1, with TRBD2 matching 8 bases. CDR3 length: 15 residues. V trimming: 6 bases; J trimming: 3 bases; junction bases outside the gene matches: 7. The CDR3 protein is CASSATSGDYNEQFF. The DNA for the CDR3 is TGTGCCAGCAGCGCCACTAGCGGAGACTACAATGAGCAGTTCTTC.

This clonotype was counted ten times or more. V gene TRBV29-1 combines with J gene TRBJ2-3, with D possibly being TRBD1 (6 bases). The ends were cut back, 6 bases at V and 1 base at J, with 8 bases in the middle. Germline lookup yields CDR1 SQVTM and CDR2 ANQGSEA. This CDR3 region has 12 residues. CDR3 DNA sequence: TGCAGCGTCCGGACAGGCACAGATACGCAGTATTTT. As protein: CSVRTGTDTQYF.

The chain couples TRBV11-1 to TRBJ2-7; TRBD2 matches at 12 bases. The germline gives CDR1 SGHAT, CDR2 FQDESV (reference sequence). This CDR3 region has 17 residues. Trimming took 5 bases from V and 4 from J; bases not matched to a gene: 12. CDR3 in amino acids: CASSHGTSGFGIYEQYF. The CDR3 nucleotides read TGTGCCAGCAGCCACGGGACTAGCGGGTTTGGAATTTACGAGCAGTACTTC.

This clonotype came up many times. The rearrangement joins TRBV20-1 to TRBJ2-5, with TRBD1 identical over 10 bases. J gave up 5 bases and V 6 bases, and 3 bases lay outside the gene matches. Per germline, CDR1 DFQATT and CDR2 SNEGSKA (reference sequence). The length of the CDR3 is 12 residues. The DNA of the CDR3 is TGCAGTGCGGGGGACAGGGGCGAGACCCAGTACTTC. It specifies CSAGDRGETQYF.

The chain combines TRBV20-1 with TRBJ2-7, with 9 bases fitting TRBD1. Germline assignment: CDR1 DFQATT and CDR2 SNEGSKA (reference sequence). V shed 4 bases and J 5 bases; nucleotides not matched to a gene: 6. CDR3 length: 13 residues. In nucleotides, the CDR3 is TGCAGTGCTACTAACAGGGGGCCCCACGAGCAGTACTTC. This encodes CSATNRGPHEQYF.

This clonotype was counted only a few times. The chain employs TRBV29-1 and TRBJ1-1, with D uncertain. Per germline, CDR1 SQVTM and CDR2 ANQGSEA. V was cut by 3 bases and J by 1 base, with 15 bases left in between. The CDR3 has 15 residues. The CDR3 nucleotides read TGCAGCGTTGAGGCCGGGCCGGCGCCGAACACTGAAGCTTTCTTT. Translated: CSVEAGPAPNTEAFF. Full variable domain (rest looked up from reference TRBV29-1 and TRBJ1-1): SAVISQKPSRDICQRGTSLTIQCQVDSQVTMMFWYRQQPGQSLTLIATANQGSEATYESGFVIDKFPISRPNLTFSTLTVSNMSPEDSSIYLCSVEAGPAPNTEAFFGQGTRLTVV.

The V call is TRBV5-1, the J call TRBJ2-3; D gene unclear. The ends were cut back, 0 bases at V and 5 bases at J, with 4 bases in the middle. The CDR3 is made up of 12 amino acids. CDR1 is SGHRS, CDR2 YFSETQ, per germline. The CDR3: CASSLDVDTQYF. CDR3 DNA: TGCGCCAGCAGCTTGGATGTAGATACGCAGTATTTT.

This clonotype was seen many times. The J gene is TRBJ2-7, the V gene TRBV5-1; 8 nucleotides align to TRBD2. The trim removed 0 bases at V and 1 base at J, leaving 3 bases unmatched. The CDR3 is 15 amino acids. Looked up from germline, CDR1 is SGHRS and CDR2 is YFSETQ. CDR3 loop: CASSLAGTRSYEQYF. DNA for the CDR3: TGCGCCAGCAGCTTGGCCGGGACTAGATCCTACGAGCAGTACTTC.

This clonotype was observed a few times. The chain uses TRBV29-1 and TRBJ2-1, with 7 bases that match TRBD2. CDR1 SQVTM and CDR2 ANQGSEA come from the germline V gene. With V trimmed by 8 bases and J by 5 bases, 9 bases remained unmatched. There are 13 residues in the CDR3. This chain's CDR3 is CSTSAGADNEQFF. The CDR3 bases are TGCAGCACGTCGGCGGGAGCAGACAATGAGCAGTTCTTC.

This clonotype was detected only a few times. This chain links TRBV29-1 with TRBJ2-5; no reliable D call. Germline CDR1 SQVTM, CDR2 ANQGSEA. CDR3 size: 11 residues. Trimming left V 8 bases short and J 4 bases short, with 11 bases between. The CDR3 nucleotides read TGCAGCTGGGCCACGATAGAGACCCAGTACTTC. Translation: CSWATIETQYF.

This clonotype was counted many times. The chain couples TRBV29-1 to TRBJ2-3, with unresolved D. CDR3 length equals 12 residues. Looked up from germline, CDR1 is SQVTM and CDR2 is ANQGSEA. Between the trimmed V and J ends, which lost 8 bases and 5 bases, there was a span of 14 bases. CDR3: CSLYAVGDTQYF. The CDR3 bases are TGCAGCCTGTACGCTGTGGGAGATACGCAGTATTTT.

This clonotype was picked up many times. The V call is TRBV7-9, the J call TRBJ2-7, with 12 bases that match TRBD2. CDR1 is SEHNR, CDR2 FQNEAQ, per germline (reference sequence). V trimming: 5 bases; J trimming: 1 base; junction bases outside the gene matches: 9. This CDR3 contains 17 residues. DNA for the CDR3: TGTGCCAGCAGCCCGAGGACTAGCGGGGTATCTTCCTACGAGCAGTACTTC. This codes for CASSPRTSGVSSYEQYF.

The table lists this clonotype with a few counts. This sequence joins TRBV29-1 and TRBJ2-7, with TRBD1 as a possible D gene (6 bases). V lost 4 bases, J lost 7 bases, and 23 bases lay in between. The CDR3 covers 15 residues. Germline V lookup: CDR1 SQVTM, CDR2 ANQGSEA. The CDR3 nucleotides read TGCAGCGTTGGCCTCGGGCCCGTATCGAGGGGGGAGCAGTACTTC. Translated, it gives CSVGLGPVSRGEQYF.

This clonotype was recorded a few times. This chain links TRBV28 with TRBJ2-5, with D hard to call. CDR1 and CDR2 from the germline V gene are MDHEN and SYDVKM. The CDR3 spans 14 residues. Trimming removed 4 bases at V and 5 bases at J, with 14 bases between. The CDR3 bases are TGTGCCAGCAGTTCCCGCCCGAGTCCCGAGACCCAGTACTTC. Residues: CASSSRPSPETQYF.

This chain uses TRBV4-2 with TRBJ2-1, with unresolved D. Trimming took 3 bases from V and 1 from J, leaving 13 bases between them. Germline V lookup: CDR1 LGHNA, CDR2 YNFKEQ. This CDR3 is built from 16 residues. For the CDR3, the DNA is TGTGCCAGCAGCCACGAGAGCGCTGGTTCCTACAATGAGCAGTTCTTC. Protein product: CASSHESAGSYNEQFF.

This clonotype was recorded many times. V and J are TRBV9 and TRBJ2-7; TRBD1 matches at 7 bases. The germline CDR1 and CDR2 sequences are SGDLS and YYNGEE. Trimming at V came to 4 bases and at J to 2 bases, leaving 18 bases not matched to a gene. The CDR3 covers 18 residues. The CDR3 DNA reads as TGTGCCAGCAGCTCAACTGGCCGGGACAGAATATACACCTACGAGCAGTACTTC. Its protein is CASSSTGRDRIYTYEQYF. Full variable domain (missing parts from reference TRBV9 and TRBJ2-7): DSGVTQTPKHLITATGQRVTLRCSPRSGDLSVYWYQQSLDQGLQFLIQYYNGEERAKGNILERFSAQQFPDLHSELNLSSLELGDSALYFCASSSTGRDRIYTYEQYFGPGTRLTVT.

The genes are TRBV6-2 or TRBV6-3 and TRBJ1-5; D might be TRBD1 (5 bases). Germline CDR1 MNHEY, CDR2 SVGEGT. The length of the CDR3 is 13 residues. Trimming removed 0 bases at V and 6 bases at J, with 6 bases between. CDR3 DNA sequence: TGTGCCAGCAGTTACTCCGGGACTCAGCCCCAGCATTTT. Translating it yields CASSYSGTQPQHF.

This clonotype has only a few counts. The CDR3 is CASSTTDSEFNYGYTF. The DNA of the CDR3 is TGTGCCAGCAGCACTACCGACAGCGAATTTAACTATGGCTACACCTTC. The J gene is TRBJ1-2, the V gene TRBV7-9; D perhaps matches TRBD1 (5 bases). Germline CDR1 reads SEHNR; CDR2 reads FQNEAQ (reference sequence). The CDR3 has 16 amino acids. Trimming took off 5 bases at V and 1 base at J, with 17 bases between the two ends. Based on the CDR3 plus reference TRBV7-9 and TRBJ1-2, the full variable domain is DTGVSQNPRHKITKRGQNVTFRCDPISEHNRLYWYRQTLGQGPEFLTYFQNEAQLEKSRLLSDRFSAERPKGSFSTLEIQRTEQGDSAMYLCASSTTDSEFNYGYTFGSGTRLTVV.

The table lists this clonotype with a few counts. J is TRBJ1-5 and V is TRBV12-3 or TRBV12-4, with 7 positions matching TRBD1. The CDR3 spans 17 residues. The V segment lost 1 base and the J segment 6 bases; nucleotides outside the gene matches: 12. The DNA for the CDR3 is TGTGCCAGCAGTTTAGTAGAGGGGGCGACCGGTCGTCAGCCCCAGCATTTT. Amino acid sequence: CASSLVEGATGRQPQHF.

This clonotype turned up a few times. The V call is TRBV28, the J call TRBJ2-7; D perhaps matches TRBD1 (6 bases). The CDR3 length is 15 residues. The V gene's germline CDR1 is MDHEN and CDR2 SYDVKM. The germline V and J ends were trimmed by 8 bases and 4 bases, with 21 bases remaining between them. The CDR3 is CASGSPQAGEYEQYF. The CDR3 DNA reads TGTGCCAGCGGCTCCCCACAGGCAGGGGAGTACGAGCAGTACTTC.